The clone carrying this TCR beta chain came up a few times. What it binds is not known. The data belong to a study of T cells after yellow fever vaccination. Findings and caveats of the study: When the response was secondary, it was weaker but reached its peak faster, day 5 versus 15.

This CDR3 has 17 residues. Germline V CDR1 and CDR2: LNHDA, SQIVND (reference sequence). The J segment lost 3 bases and the V segment lost 6 bases, leaving 12 bases of the junction unmatched. 5'RACE template switching added a universal primer site and UMIs to TCR cDNA. Each CDR3 protein gets one entry after TCRdb re-called the 5' RACE reads with MiXCR. The table shows about 140,000 distinct CDR3 sequences, with roughly 8% occurring only once. The J gene is TRBJ2-5, the V gene TRBV19; 11 bases agree with TRBD1. Sequencing was performed on CD4+ T cells sorted from PBMCs, taken 5 days after the yellow fever booster vaccination. The receptor was isolated from a man aged 30 to 45 who received the YFV17D yellow fever vaccine. Here the CDR3 DNA reads TGTGCCAGTAGCCGATTCTTCCGGGACAGGGGGGAAGAGACCCAGTACTTC. This codes for CASSRFFRDRGEETQYF.